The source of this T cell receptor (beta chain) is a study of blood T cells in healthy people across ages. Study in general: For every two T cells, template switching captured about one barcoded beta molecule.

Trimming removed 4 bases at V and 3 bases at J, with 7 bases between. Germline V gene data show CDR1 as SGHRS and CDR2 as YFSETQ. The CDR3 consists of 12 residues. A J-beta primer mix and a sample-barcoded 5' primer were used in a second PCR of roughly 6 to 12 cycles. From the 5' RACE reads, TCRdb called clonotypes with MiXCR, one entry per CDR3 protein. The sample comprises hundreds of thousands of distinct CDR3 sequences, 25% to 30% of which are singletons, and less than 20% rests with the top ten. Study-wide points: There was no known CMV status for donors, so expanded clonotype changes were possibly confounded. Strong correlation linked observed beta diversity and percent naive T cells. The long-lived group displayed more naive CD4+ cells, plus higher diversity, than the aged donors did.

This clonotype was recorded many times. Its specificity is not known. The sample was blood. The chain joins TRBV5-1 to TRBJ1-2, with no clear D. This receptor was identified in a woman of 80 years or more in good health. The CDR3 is CASSPADYGYTF. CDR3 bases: TGCGCCAGCAGCCCCGCTGACTATGGCTACACCTTC.